These 14 T cell receptor beta chains were all obtained from the same sample, sequenced in a study of shared clonotypes between healthy human individuals. This table comes from immunoSEQ multiplex PCR, and its TCRdb copy is limited to in-frame clones, with some not included. The table shows about 1,500,000 clones, with around 97% occurring only once. The sample was naive CD4+ T cells sorted from blood. Stated subset: CD45RA+ positively selected. These receptors all come from a young man in good health.

The rearrangement joins TRBV25-1 to TRBJ2-7, with D perhaps TRBD2 (5 bases). The length of the CDR3 is 13 residues. Germline V gene lookup returns CDR1 MGHDK and CDR2 SYGVNS. V shed 2 bases and J shed 4 bases, with 9 bases lying between them. This CDR3 reads CASSEAGGYEQYF. The CDR3 coding sequence is TGTGCCAGCAGTGAAGCGGGCGGATACGAGCAGTACTTC.

This clone occurred once. This chain joins TRBV29-1 and TRBJ1-1; tentatively, D is TRBD1 (6 bases). The CDR3 is made up of 10 amino acids. Per the germline V gene, CDR1 is SQVTM and CDR2 is ANQGSEA. The CDR3 sequence is CGTMNTEAFF. CDR3 DNA: TGCGGGACAATGAACACTGAAGCTTTCTTT.

A single count supports this clone. V usage is TRBV6-4 and J usage is TRBJ2-6; no definite D call. CDR1 MRHNA and CDR2 SNTAGT come from the germline V gene. The V and J ends lost 6 bases and 2 bases respectively, with 8 bases between them. CDR3 size: 14 residues. CDR3 region: CASRAEAGANVLTF. DNA of the CDR3: TGTGCCAGCAGGGCCGAAGCTGGGGCCAACGTCCTGACTTTC.

This chain uses TRBV5-1 with TRBJ1-1; no clear D gene. The CDR3 runs 15 residues. Germline V gene sequence: CDR1 SGHRS, CDR2 YFSETQ. Trimming left V 0 bases short and J 3 bases short, with 12 bases between. Written as DNA, the CDR3 is TGCGCCAGCAGCTTGGGGGGAACTGTAGACACTGAAGCTTTCTTT. It specifies CASSLGGTVDTEAFF.

V is TRBV5-6 and J is TRBJ2-6; D gene ambiguous. Trimming took off 1 base at V and 2 bases at J, with 4 bases between the two ends. Germline V gene sequence: CDR1 SGHDT, CDR2 YYEEEE. CDR3 length: 14 residues. CDR3 DNA sequence: TGTGCCAGCAGCTTGAGGGCTGGGGCCAACGTCCTGACTTTC. Its translation: CASSLRAGANVLTF.

This clone occurred once. The same CDR3 arises from other DNA sequences in this sample as well. The chain links TRBV9 to TRBJ2-3; D remains ambiguous. Germline V gives CDR1 SGDLS, CDR2 YYNGEE. This CDR3 comprises 12 residues. V was cut by 0 bases and J by 6 bases, with 5 bases left in between. This CDR3 reads CASSVAADTQYF. The CDR3 region has the DNA TGTGCCAGCAGCGTAGCCGCGGATACGCAGTATTTT.

This rearrangement joins TRBV19 to TRBJ2-7; either TRBD1 or TRBD2 may supply D (5 bases each). Trimming took 0 bases from V and 6 from J, leaving 18 bases between them. This CDR3 contains 16 residues. The germline CDR1 and CDR2 sequences are LNHDA and SQIVND (reference sequence). The CDR3 region is CASSIDLRGASGEQYF. The DNA of the CDR3 is TGTGCCAGTAGTATAGATCTCCGAGGGGCAAGTGGCGAGCAGTACTTC.

The genes are TRBV25-1 and TRBJ2-1; D gene uncertain. The CDR3 sequence is 12 residues long. Germline CDR1 reads MGHDK; CDR2 reads SYGVNS. V shed 5 bases and J shed 3 bases, with 5 bases lying between them. This CDR3 reads CASSLGYNEQFF. The CDR3 DNA reads TGTGCCAGCAGTTTGGGCTACAATGAGCAGTTCTTC.

V and J are TRBV27 and TRBJ2-3, with 12 nucleotides matching TRBD2. Trimming at V came to 8 bases and at J to 5 bases, leaving 17 bases not matched to a gene. The CDR3 length is 18 residues. Germline V CDR1 and CDR2: MNHEY, SMNVEV (reference sequence). The CDR3 DNA is TGTGCCAGCTCGACCTTGGGTCTAGCGGGAGGGCAGGTAGATACGCAGTATTTT. Its translation is CASSTLGLAGGQVDTQYF.

This clone was seen a few times. This chain uses TRBV7-2 with TRBJ1-1; 8 bases line up with TRBD1. Germline values: CDR1 SGHTA, CDR2 FQGNSA. This CDR3 comprises 12 residues. The trim removed 8 bases at V and 1 base at J, leaving 0 bases unmatched. In DNA form, the CDR3 reads TGTGCCAGCGGGACAGGGAACACTGAAGCTTTCTTT. Its protein product is CASGTGNTEAFF.

This clone showed up just once. V is TRBV5-6 and J is TRBJ2-7, with 9 bases aligning to TRBD1. J gave up 4 bases and V 5 bases, and 4 bases lay outside the gene matches. The germline V gene has CDR1 SGHDT and CDR2 YYEEEE. The CDR3 runs to 13 residues. The CDR3 DNA follows: TGTGCCAGCAGAATGGACAGGGGTTACGAGCAGTACTTC. It is translated as CASRMDRGYEQYF.

This sequence joins TRBV6-1 and TRBJ2-7, with 8 bases that match TRBD1. V lost 6 bases, J lost 2 bases, and 6 bases stayed unmatched. The CDR3 consists of 14 residues. Per germline, CDR1 MNHNS and CDR2 SASEGT. CDR3 sequence: CASRDDRGPYEQYF. The CDR3 DNA follows: TGTGCCAGCAGAGACGACAGGGGCCCCTACGAGCAGTACTTC.

This sequence joins TRBV10-1 and TRBJ2-5, with no clear D. V lost 2 bases and J 3 bases, leaving 7 bases between the germline ends. This CDR3 is built from 13 residues. CDR1 is WNHNN and CDR2 is SYGVQD in the germline V gene (reference sequence). The CDR3 reads CASSERPEETQYF. In nucleotides, the CDR3 is TGCGCCAGCAGTGAGCGTCCTGAAGAGACCCAGTACTTC.

V is TRBV28 and J is TRBJ2-7, with 8 bases aligning to TRBD2. Trimming took 5 bases from V and 3 from J; bases not matched to a gene: 12. The CDR3 runs to 16 residues. Germline V gene sequence: CDR1 MDHEN, CDR2 SYDVKM. Here the CDR3 DNA reads TGTGCCAGCAGTCTCGTTAGTGCAGCGGGAGTCTACGAGCAGTACTTC. This sequence encodes CASSLVSAAGVYEQYF.